This T cell receptor beta chain derives from a study of shared clonotypes between healthy human individuals. Measured with immunoSEQ multiplex PCR; TCRdb has only the in-frame clones, and not every one. The sample contains roughly 660,000 clones, less than 95% of which appear only once. The germline V and J ends were trimmed by 0 bases and 0 bases, with 18 bases remaining between them. CDR3 length equals 18 residues. Germline V gene data show CDR1 as LGHNA and CDR2 as YSLEER. The sequence derives from a man younger than 35 in good health. Some clones in this sample may be carry-over from other donors' samples. Sequenced sample: memory CD8+ T cells from PBMCs. Subset of the sample: CD45RO+ cells pooled with CCR7-negative TemRA cells. The rearrangement uses TRBV4-3 and TRBJ2-7; tentatively, D is TRBD1 (6 bases). This chain's CDR3 is CASSQEGGSGAYSYEQYF. The CDR3 bases are TGCGCCAGCAGCCAAGAAGGGGGTAGTGGGGCTTACTCCTACGAGCAGTACTTC.